The present T cell receptor (beta chain) was sequenced within a study of T cells in localized non-small cell lung cancer. TCRdb's copy holds only in-frame clones and misses some; the assay was immunoSEQ multiplex PCR. The table has approximately 89,000 clones, around 80% seen once; the top ten hold roughly 21%. Worth noting for this clone: Its antigen remains unknown.

Study outcomes and limitations: Patients showing higher blood T cell density tended to see longer overall survival. Investigators sequenced only a single tumor region, leaving heterogeneity possible. Paired adjacent lung recovered a median approximately 57 of the top 100 tumor clones. Uninvolved adjacent lung had the highest recorded T cell clonality, with tumor below it.

Germline V gene sequence: CDR1 MNHEY, CDR2 SMNVEV (reference sequence). The CDR3 runs to 14 residues. With 6 bases removed from V and 10 bases from J, the gap between germline ends came to 16 bases. The receptor's source is a man aged 40-75 years with stage II squamous cell lung carcinoma. Source: PBMCs, taken before any cancer treatment. This rearrangement joins TRBV27 to TRBJ1-6; D is unresolved. CDR3 nucleotide sequence: TGTGCCAGCAGAACGGGGTTCCTCGAATCACCCCTCCACTTT. Protein product: CASRTGFLESPLHF.